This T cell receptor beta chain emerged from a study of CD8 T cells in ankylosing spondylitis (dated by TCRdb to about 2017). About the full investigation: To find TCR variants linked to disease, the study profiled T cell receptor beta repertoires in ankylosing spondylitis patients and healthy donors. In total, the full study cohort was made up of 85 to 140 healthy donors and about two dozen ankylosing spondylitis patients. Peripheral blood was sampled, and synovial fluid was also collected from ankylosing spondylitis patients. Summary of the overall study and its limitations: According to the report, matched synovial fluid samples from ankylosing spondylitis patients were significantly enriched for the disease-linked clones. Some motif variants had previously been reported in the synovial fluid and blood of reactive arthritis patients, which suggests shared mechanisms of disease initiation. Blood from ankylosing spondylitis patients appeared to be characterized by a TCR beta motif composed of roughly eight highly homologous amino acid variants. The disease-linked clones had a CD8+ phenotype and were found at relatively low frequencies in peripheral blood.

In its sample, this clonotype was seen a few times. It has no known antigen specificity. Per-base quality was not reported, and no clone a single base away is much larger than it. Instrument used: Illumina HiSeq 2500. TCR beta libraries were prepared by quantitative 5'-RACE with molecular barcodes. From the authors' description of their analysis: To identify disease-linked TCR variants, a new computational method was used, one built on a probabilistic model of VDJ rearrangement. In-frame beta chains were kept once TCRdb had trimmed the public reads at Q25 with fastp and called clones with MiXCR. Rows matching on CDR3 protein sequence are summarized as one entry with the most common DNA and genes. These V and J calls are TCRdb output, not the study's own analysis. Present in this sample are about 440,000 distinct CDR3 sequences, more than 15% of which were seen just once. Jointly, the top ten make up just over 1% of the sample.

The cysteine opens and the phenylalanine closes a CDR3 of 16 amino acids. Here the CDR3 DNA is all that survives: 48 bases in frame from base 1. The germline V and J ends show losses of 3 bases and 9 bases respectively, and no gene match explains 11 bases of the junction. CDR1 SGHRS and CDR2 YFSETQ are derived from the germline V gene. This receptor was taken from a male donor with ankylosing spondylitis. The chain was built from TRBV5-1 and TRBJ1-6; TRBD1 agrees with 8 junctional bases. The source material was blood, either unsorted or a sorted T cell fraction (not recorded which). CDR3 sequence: CASSYGQGGGISPLHF. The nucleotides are TGCGCCAGCAGCTATGGACAGGGAGGAGGAATTTCACCCCTCCACTTT.